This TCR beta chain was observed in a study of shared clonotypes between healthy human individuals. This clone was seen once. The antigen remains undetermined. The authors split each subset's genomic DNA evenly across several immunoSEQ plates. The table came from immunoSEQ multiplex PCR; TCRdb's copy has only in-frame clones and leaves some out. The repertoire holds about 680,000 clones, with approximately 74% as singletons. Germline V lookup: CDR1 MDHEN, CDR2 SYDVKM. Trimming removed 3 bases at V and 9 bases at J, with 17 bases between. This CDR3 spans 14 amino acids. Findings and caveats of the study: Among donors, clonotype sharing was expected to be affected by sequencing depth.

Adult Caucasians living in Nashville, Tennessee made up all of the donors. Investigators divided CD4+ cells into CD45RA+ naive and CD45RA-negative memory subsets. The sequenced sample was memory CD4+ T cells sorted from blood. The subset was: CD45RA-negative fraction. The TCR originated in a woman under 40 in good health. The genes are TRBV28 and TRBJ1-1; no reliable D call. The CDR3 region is CASSFLGSRRQAFF. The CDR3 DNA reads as TGTGCCAGCAGTTTTTTGGGTTCGCGGCGGCAAGCTTTCTTT. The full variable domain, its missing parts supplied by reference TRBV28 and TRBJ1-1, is DVKVTQSSRYLVKRTGEKVFLECVQDMDHENMFWYRQDPGLGLRLIYFSYDVKMKEKGDIPEGYSVSREKKERFSLILESASTNQTSMYLCASSFLGSRRQAFFGQGTRLTVV.